Following are 20 T cell receptor beta chains from one sample sequenced in a study of identical twins. MiXCR, run by TCRdb on the 5' RACE reads, gives a single entry per CDR3 protein. The sample includes 1.5 million to 2 million distinct CDR3 sequences, under 35% of them seen just once. Source material: cord blood. The receptors were sampled from a newborn girl in good health.

This clonotype was picked up a small number of times. The J gene is TRBJ1-4, the V gene TRBV12-3 or TRBV12-4; D is perhaps TRBD1 (6 bases). The ends were cut back, 7 bases at V and 7 bases at J, with 22 bases in the middle. The CDR3 runs to 16 residues. The CDR3 loop is CASTLLGAGEGEKLFF. The CDR3 DNA follows: TGTGCCAGCACCCTCCTAGGGGCAGGGGAAGGTGAAAAACTGTTTTTT.

This clonotype was recorded a few times. V is TRBV29-1 and J is TRBJ2-7; TRBD1 matches at 7 bases. With V trimmed by 0 bases and J by 4 bases, 6 bases remained unmatched. The length of the CDR3 is 14 residues. Per germline, CDR1 SQVTM and CDR2 ANQGSEA. The CDR3 loop reads CSVEEGEQGYEQYF. The DNA for the CDR3 is TGCAGCGTTGAAGAGGGAGAACAGGGGTACGAGCAGTACTTC.

This chain joins TRBV2 and TRBJ1-1; no firm D call. CDR1 is SNHLY and CDR2 is FYNNEI in the germline V gene. The CDR3 runs to 14 residues. Trimming left V 7 bases short and J 0 bases short, with 12 bases between. The CDR3 sequence: CASTLRQMNTEAFF. The CDR3 DNA sequence: TGTGCCAGCACCCTGCGGCAGATGAACACTGAAGCTTTCTTT.

The chain joins TRBV2 to TRBJ2-4; 9 bases fit TRBD2. The DNA end favors TRBJ2-7, so the J call may be wrong. CDR3 size: 13 residues. Germline loops: CDR1 SNHLY, CDR2 FYNNEI. DNA of the CDR3: TGTGCCAGTGCGGGACTAGCAAGCTACGAGCAGTACTTC. This gives the protein CASAGLASYEQYF.

This clonotype was detected only a few times. The chain uses TRBV28 and TRBJ2-3; D uncertain. Per germline, CDR1 MDHEN and CDR2 SYDVKM. This CDR3 is 12 amino acids long. The V gene lost 5 bases and the J gene lost 4 bases, with 7 bases spanning the gap. As DNA, the CDR3 is TGTGCCAGCAGTACTCAGTCAGATACGCAGTATTTT. It translates to CASSTQSDTQYF.

Turning to this clonotype: This may stem from a read error, because a much larger clone lies one nucleotide away. The rearrangement links TRBV4-2 to TRBJ2-7; 7 bases line up with TRBD1. CDR3 length: 17 amino acids. The germline CDR1 and CDR2 sequences are LGHNA and YNFKEQ. In nucleotides, the CDR3 is TGTGCCAGCGGCCAGCCCCTAGGGACAGCTTTTCCCTACGAGCAGTACTTC. Its protein product is CASGQPLGTAFPYEQYF.

This clonotype was detected a few times. The J gene is TRBJ1-2, the V gene TRBV10-3; D is uncertain. Trimming left V 2 bases short and J 2 bases short, with 9 bases between. The CDR3 spans 14 residues. Germline CDR1 reads ENHRY; CDR2 reads SYGVKD. CDR3 residues: CAISEIGQNYGYTF. Written as DNA, the CDR3 is TGTGCCATCAGTGAGATAGGGCAGAACTATGGCTACACCTTC.

The rearrangement links TRBV7-9 to TRBJ1-2; no reliable D call. CDR1 and CDR2 from the germline V gene are SEHNR and FQNEAQ (reference sequence). The CDR3 consists of 14 residues. V was cut by 6 bases and J by 1 base, with 12 bases left in between. This chain's CDR3 is CASRPAGINYGYTF. CDR3 coding DNA: TGTGCCAGCAGACCTGCGGGCATTAACTATGGCTACACCTTC.

This clonotype was seen a few times. The rearrangement joins TRBV7-9 to TRBJ2-1; D is undetermined. Trimming cost V 7 bases and J 0 bases, with 10 bases left between them. The CDR3 covers 14 residues. Germline values: CDR1 SEHNR, CDR2 FQNEAQ (reference sequence). As DNA, the CDR3 is TGTGCCAGCACATTTCGGCGCTCCTACAATGAGCAGTTCTTC. It yields the protein CASTFRRSYNEQFF.

V usage is TRBV4-2 and J usage is TRBJ2-5; D is undetermined. The tail of the sequence fits TRBJ2-7 better, so the J call may be wrong. Germline CDR1 reads LGHNA; CDR2 reads YNFKEQ. The CDR3 extends over 16 amino acids. CDR3 loop: CASSQGSKAFVNEQYF. The CDR3 DNA reads TGTGCCAGCAGCCAAGGAAGCAAGGCGTTTGTCAACGAGCAGTACTTC.

This clonotype was observed a handful of times. The chain has TRBV20-1 and TRBJ2-7; D not certain. The CDR3 has 13 amino acids. Deletions cut 3 bases from V and 2 bases from J, with 11 bases between. In germline, CDR1 is DFQATT, CDR2 SNEGSKA (reference sequence). This CDR3 is CSARSENPYEQYF. Here the CDR3 DNA reads TGCAGTGCTAGGAGCGAAAACCCCTACGAGCAGTACTTC.

This clonotype was seen a handful of times. V and J are TRBV9 and TRBJ2-1, with D possibly matching TRBD2 (5 bases). TRBJ2-7 explains the end of the DNA better; the J call may be wrong. The CDR3 runs 15 residues. Looked up from germline, CDR1 is SGDLS and CDR2 is YYNGEE. CDR3 in amino acids: CASSVVGSSYNEQYF. CDR3 bases: TGTGCCAGCAGCGTAGTTGGGAGCTCCTACAATGAGCAGTACTTC.

V usage is TRBV14 and J usage is TRBJ2-5; D not resolved. CDR1 is SGHDN, CDR2 FVKESK, per germline. V dropped 2 bases and J dropped 1 base, with 14 bases sitting between them. The CDR3 loop spans 16 amino acids. The CDR3 is CASSQFPWTFQETQYF. CDR3 sequence (DNA): TGTGCCAGCAGCCAATTCCCCTGGACCTTCCAAGAGACCCAGTACTTC.

This clonotype was seen more than once but under ten times. This chain links TRBV4-1 with TRBJ2-7, with a possible D match to TRBD2 (5 bases). Germline V gene data show CDR1 as MGHRA and CDR2 as YSYEKL. V dropped 0 bases and J dropped 7 bases, with 16 bases sitting between them. The CDR3 contains 15 residues. DNA of the CDR3: TGCGCCAGCAGCCAAGAGGGTACACTAGGCTGGGAGCAGTACTTC. Encoded protein: CASSQEGTLGWEQYF.

Only a few counts were recorded for this clonotype. The chain joins TRBV28 to TRBJ2-1; 9 nucleotides align to TRBD2. The CDR3 runs 18 residues. The J segment lost 5 bases and the V segment lost 6 bases, leaving 17 bases of the junction unmatched. The V gene's germline CDR1 is MDHEN and CDR2 SYDVKM. CDR3 in DNA: TGTGCCAGCAGACCACGCCCCTTGCTAGCGGGACCCGACAATGAGCAGTTCTTC. It is translated as CASRPRPLLAGPDNEQFF.

This clonotype was seen a handful of times. The chain combines TRBV3-1 with TRBJ1-1; D gene ambiguous. In germline, CDR1 is LGHDT, CDR2 YNNKEL (reference sequence). The CDR3 has 17 amino acids. The germline V and J ends were trimmed by 3 bases and 0 bases, with 17 bases remaining between them. For the CDR3, the DNA is TGTGCCAGCAGCCAGGAGAGGATCCTAAGAATGAACACTGAAGCTTTCTTT. As protein: CASSQERILRMNTEAFF.

The genes are TRBV12-3 or TRBV12-4 and TRBJ2-5; the match to TRBD2 covers 13 bases. The CDR3 is 20 residues long. The V gene end was trimmed by 6 bases and the J gene end by 11 bases; junction bases not matched to a gene: 27. The CDR3 nucleotides are TGTGCCAGCAGACTGAAGACAGACACACTAGCGGGAGGGAGCCACAATGAGCAGTACTTC. Its translation: CASRLKTDTLAGGSHNEQYF.

This clonotype was counted only a few times. The chain has TRBV6-5 and TRBJ2-7; tentative D call: TRBD1 (5 bases). CDR1 and CDR2 (germline): MNHEY, SVGAGI. The CDR3 is 15 amino acids. Trimming removed 0 bases at V and 5 bases at J, with 14 bases between. CDR3 nucleotides: TGTGCCAGCAGTTACTCTCCAGGGTCTAAGGACGAGCAGTACTTC. Amino acids: CASSYSPGSKDEQYF.

The chain uses TRBV20-1 and TRBJ2-7; D call uncertain. This CDR3 spans 13 amino acids. CDR1 and CDR2 from the germline V gene are DFQATT and SNEGSKA (reference sequence). The V end lost 0 bases, the J end lost 10 bases, and 16 bases lay between the germline ends. CDR3 residues: CSARDPAFEAQYF. The CDR3, as DNA: TGCAGTGCTAGAGACCCGGCCTTCGAGGCCCAGTACTTC.

J is TRBJ2-7 and V is TRBV20-1; 14 positions match TRBD2. CDR3 length: 17 residues. V was clipped by 3 bases and J by 2 bases; unmatched bases: 9. Looked up from germline, CDR1 is DFQATT and CDR2 is SNEGSKA (reference sequence). The DNA of the CDR3 is TGCAGTGCTAGTGGGACTAGCGGGAGATTTAGCGCCTACGAGCAGTACTTC. This sequence encodes CSASGTSGRFSAYEQYF.